A selection of T cell receptor beta chains follows, all from one sample in a study of blood T cell repertoires in COVID-19. Measured with immunoSEQ multiplex PCR; TCRdb has only the in-frame clones, and not every one. The profile shows 300,000 or so clones, 85% to 90% of them singletons. Sequenced material: PBMCs or T cells enriched from blood (not recorded which). All receptors derive from a woman aged 45-65 years who had been exposed to COVID-19. The CDR3 runs from the conserved cysteine through the conserved F or W.

v_gene	j_gene	CDR3aa
TRBV11-2	TRBJ1-6	CASSLSRGNSPLHF
TRBV5-1	TRBJ2-5	CASSLGFLAVRETQYF
TRBV4-1	TRBJ1-6	CASSQTPGTGLDPLHF
TRBV3-1/TRBV3-2	TRBJ2-1	CASSPLAGLSHEQFF
TRBV5-1	TRBJ2-4	CASSLGAGQGYVNIQYF
TRBV2	TRBJ2-5	CASRDVLAGDETQYF
TRBV23-1	TRBJ1-3	CASSQSPYRGPGNTIYF
TRBV3-1/TRBV3-2	TRBJ2-7	CASSHVAGGPAEQYF
TRBV19	TRBJ2-3	CASTPGQFSTDTQYF
TRBV3-1/TRBV3-2	TRBJ1-2	CASSQVPSGSGKGYTF
TRBV6-5	TRBJ1-2	CASVSDRDYGYTF
TRBV14	TRBJ1-2	CASSPGTGVYGYTF
TRBV20-1	TRBJ1-1	CSASSGSLNTEAFF
TRBV19	TRBJ2-5	CASSIRKTSGQGPLQETQYF
TRBV3-1/TRBV3-2	TRBJ1-3	CASSQDRGRANTIYF
TRBV28	TRBJ1-1	CAARGQGFTEAFF
TRBV9	TRBJ2-7	CASSVIPSSYEQYF
TRBV3-1/TRBV3-2	TRBJ1-4	CASSVRGINEKLFF
TRBV6-5	TRBJ1-2	CASRTQGTGYTF
TRBV6-5	TRBJ2-7	CASSLRGGNFYEQYF
TRBV14	TRBJ1-6	CASSRGQGNSPLHF
TRBV5-1	TRBJ2-3	CASSFGQSTDTQYF
TRBV2	TRBJ2-3	CASRATYGKGTDTQYF
TRBV5-1	TRBJ2-1	CASSPQGSEQFF
TRBV19	TRBJ2-1	CASSGAGGYEQFF
TRBV2	TRBJ1-6	CASSGGTGGNSPLHF
TRBV2	TRBJ1-5	CASSRDRGDQPQHF
TRBV4-1	TRBJ2-7	CASSQDPQGVDEQYF
TRBV7-2	TRBJ2-1	CASSLIADRGSSYNEQFF
TRBV5-4	TRBJ1-2	CASSAGSGDYGYTF
TRBV6-5	TRBJ2-5	CASKRTGQSLYF
TRBV14	TRBJ1-2	CASSQAGGRYGYTF
TRBV10-3	TRBJ1-1	CATAPQVTVTEAFF
TRBV5-1	TRBJ2-2	CASSLGGLYTGELFF
TRBV2	TRBJ1-4	CASSPQTEKLFF
TRBV19	TRBJ1-1	CASGQLPEAFF
TRBV19	TRBJ1-1	CASSMGTGGESTEAFF
TRBV28	TRBJ2-5	CASSFGLAGGIGETQYF
TRBV6-1	TRBJ1-5	CASSEAWAGQPQHF
TRBV28	TRBJ2-7	CASSLFAGGREQYF
TRBV7-2	TRBJ2-1	CASSPNPGNEQFF
TRBV10-3	TRBJ2-7	CAISDSGRGMPYEQYF
TRBV27	TRBJ1-1	CASSSTIPSRTEAFF
TRBV10-3	TRBJ2-7	CAIRGTGSGEQYF